The rows below give T cell receptor beta chains drawn from one sample of a study of tumor and adjacent non-tumor tissue in lung cancer. TCRdb re-derived calls from the multiplex PCR reads in MiXCR, one entry per CDR3 protein. The data contain some 99,000 distinct CDR3 sequences, roughly 77% of them singletons. Sequenced material: lung tumor tissue. The receptor source for this set is a woman aged 60-75 years with non-small cell lung cancer. The CDR3 runs from the conserved cysteine through the conserved F or W. A D gene is named only where the DNA matches it firmly. Expanded clones are given a class, and other clones once, few, many or no size at all.

d_gene	j_gene	abundance	v_gene	CDR3aa	CDR3nt
TRBD1	TRBJ2-7	many	TRBV6-6	CASGNPGQGTVRAYEQYF	TGTGCCAGCGGAAATCCGGGACAGGGTACAGTGCGCGCCTACGAGCAGTACTTC
-	TRBJ2-5	few	TRBV6-2/TRBV6-3	CASKTRRSREKTQYF	TGTGCCAGCAAGACACGTAGAAGCAGGGAAAAGACCCAGTACTTC
-	TRBJ2-7	many	TRBV20-1	CSARDETAYNYEQYF	TGCAGTGCTAGAGATGAAACAGCCTACAACTACGAGCAGTACTTC
-	TRBJ2-7	-	TRBV6-2/TRBV6-3	CSNSYSRLRSYEQYF	TGTTCCAACAGTTATTCGAGGCTTCGTTCCTACGAGCAGTACTTC
-	TRBJ2-5	-	TRBV4-2	CDSNQEGAQETQYF	TGTGACAGCAACCAAGAAGGGGCCCAAGAGACCCAGTACTTC
TRBD2	TRBJ2-3	-	TRBV11-3	CASSLDSKLAGGPIIIDTQYF	TGTGCCAGCAGCTTAGATTCGAAGCTAGCGGGGGGCCCAATTATCATAGATACGCAGTATTTT
TRBD2	TRBJ2-1	many	TRBV20-1	CSAKASGSSYRNEQFF	TGCAGTGCTAAAGCTAGCGGGAGTAGTTATAGGAATGAGCAGTTCTTC
-	TRBJ1-1	-	TRBV11-2	CASNSSPGNEAFF	TGTGCCAGTAACTCTTCGCCCGGGAATGAAGCTTTCTTT
-	TRBJ2-2	-	TRBV6-1	CASSRDQDTGKLFF	TGTGCCAGCAGTAGGGACCAAGACACAGGGAAGCTGTTTTTT
-	TRBJ2-2	-	TRBV5-4	CARSLDRSKGPNTGELFF	TGTGCCAGAAGCTTGGACAGATCAAAGGGCCCGAACACCGGGGAACTGTTTTTT
TRBD1	TRBJ2-1	few	TRBV6-2/TRBV6-3	CASSYGQGVYNEQFF	TGTGCCAGCAGTTACGGACAGGGCGTCTACAATGAGCAATTCTTC
-	TRBJ2-2	many	TRBV29-1	CSSKGTDLRGGELFF	TGCAGCTCGAAAGGGACCGACTTGCGAGGCGGGGAGCTGTTTTTT
-	TRBJ2-7	-	TRBV10-2	CAIHLSGDDEQHF	TGCGCCATACACCTCTCGGGGGACGACGAGCAGCACTTC
-	TRBJ2-1	once	TRBV11-2	CDSSLGTRVLSRFF	TGTGACAGCAGCTTAGGGACACGGGTCTTAAGTAGGTTCTTC
-	TRBJ2-7	-	TRBV6-6	CASCRQTEGDYEQYF	TGTGCCAGCTGTCGCCAGACAGAGGGAGATTATGAGCAGTACTTC
-	TRBJ1-2	-	TRBV28	CASSLHGGIFYGYTF	TGTGCCAGCAGCCTCCACGGGGGCATTTTTTATGGCTACACCTTC
-	TRBJ2-5	-	TRBV4-3	CASSQKWRDQETQYF	TGCGCTAGCAGCCAAAAATGGCGGGATCAAGAGACCCAGTACTTC
-	TRBJ2-1	-	TRBV28	CASSRSDRDNEQFF	TGTGCCAGCAGCCGCTCCGACCGGGACAATGAGCAGTTCTTC
-	TRBJ1-1	few	TRBV14	CASSQNPNTEAFF	TGTGCCAGCAGCCAAAACCCGAACACTGAAGCTTTCTTT
-	TRBJ2-5	-	TRBV20-1	CGANIGIVETQYF	TGCGGTGCTAATATAGGGATCGTAGAGACCCAGTACTTC
TRBD1	TRBJ1-5	few	TRBV6-2/TRBV6-3	CASNVQGGSQPQRF	TGTGCCAGCAACGTCCAGGGGGGTTCGCAGCCCCAGCGTTTT
-	TRBJ1-2	-	TRBV20-1	CSVRTGGYGCTF	-
TRBD1	TRBJ2-3	once	TRBV4-3	CASSREAQTGANTDTQYF	TGCGCTAGCAGCCGAGAGGCTCAGACAGGGGCAAACACAGATACGCAGTATTTT
TRBD1	TRBJ1-2	-	TRBV20-1	CSAGQGSDGYTF	TGCAGTGCGGGACAGGGAAGTGATGGTTACACCTTC
TRBD1	TRBJ2-7	-	TRBV11-2	CASQGQGFYHQYF	TGTGCCAGCCAGGGACAGGGGTTCTACCATCAGTACTTC
TRBD1	TRBJ1-5	-	TRBV6-5	CVSRYPPRDRNNQPQHF	TGTGTCAGCAGATACCCCCCCCGGGACAGAAATAATCAGCCCCAGCATTTT
-	TRBJ2-3	-	TRBV11-3	CPSSPDWTRSSTDTQYF	TGTCCCAGCAGCCCCGATTGGACGCGCTCTAGCACAGATACGCAGTATTTT
-	TRBJ1-6	many	TRBV4-1	CASSQEVRSYNSPLHF	TGCGCCAGCAGCCAAGAGGTTCGTAGCTATAATTCACCCCTCCACTTT
-	TRBJ2-6	-	TRBV12-3/TRBV12-4	CASGIGLFSGTNVLTF	TGTGCCAGTGGGATAGGGCTCTTCTCTGGGACCAACGTCCTGACTTTC
-	TRBJ2-7	-	TRBV5-1	CASSLELDYYEQYF	TGCGCCAGCAGCTTGGAGTTAGACTACTACGAGCAGTACTTC
-	TRBJ2-3	-	TRBV11-1	CVSNPAGQGGHTEYF	TGTGTCAGCAACCCCGCCGGGCAGGGAGGTCATACGGAGTATTTT
-	TRBJ2-7	-	TRBV6-6	CASIYSGGEQYF	TGTGCCAGCATTTACTCCGGAGGCGAGCAGTACTTC
-	TRBJ1-1	-	TRBV11-3	CAGKLKASNTEAFF	TGTGCCGGCAAGCTGAAGGCCTCGAACACTGAAGCTTTCTTT
-	TRBJ1-1	-	TRBV7-2	CASSSEGQLLNTEASF	TGTGCCAGCAGCTCGGAAGGTCAACTTCTGAACACTGAAGCTTCCTTT
-	TRBJ1-5	-	TRBV11-2	CESSRERGQPQHF	TGTGAAAGCTCCCGGGAAAGGGGTCAGCCCCAGCATTTT
-	TRBJ2-3	-	TRBV5-1	CASSSGFRGPGDTQYF	TGCGCCAGCAGCTCGGGATTTAGGGGACCGGGGGATACGCAGTATTTT
-	TRBJ2-1	-	TRBV12-3/TRBV12-4	CASAVSSHNEQFF	TGTGCCAGCGCGGTGTCTTCCCACAATGAGCAGTTCTTC
TRBD2	TRBJ2-3	-	TRBV20-1	CSAISSGGNTDTQCF	TGCAGTGCTATTTCTAGCGGGGGAAATACAGATACGCAGTGTTTT
-	TRBJ2-1	-	TRBV11-2	CSSSKTGTAGCEQFF	TGTTCCAGCAGCAAAACCGGGACGGCCGGGTGCGAGCAGTTCTTC
-	TRBJ1-5	-	TRBV11-2	CTSNLERGQPQHF	TGTACCAGCAACTTAGAAAGGGGCCAGCCCCAGCATTTT
TRBD2	TRBJ2-1	once	TRBV4-2	CASSQGGTSQVEQFF	TGTGCCAGCAGCCAAGGTGGGACTAGCCAAGTTGAACAGTTCTTC
TRBD1	TRBJ1-1	many	TRBV5-5	CASSLRPGTGGGNTEAFF	TGTGCCAGCAGCTTACGTCCCGGGACAGGGGGGGGAAACACTGAAGCTTTCTTT
-	TRBJ1-2	once	TRBV4-3	CANSQGRGSNYGYTF	TGCGCCAACAGCCAAGGGCGGGGGTCTAACTATGGTTACACCTTC
-	TRBJ1-4	-	TRBV28	CASRSRNEKLFF	TGTGCCAGCAGATCCAGAAATGAAAAACTGTTTTTT
-	TRBJ2-7	-	TRBV4-1	CTGSQDRSDEHYF	TGCACCGGCAGCCAAGATAGGTCAGACGAGCATTACTTC
-	TRBJ1-5	medium-sized	TRBV20-1	CSARDFGNQPQHF	TGCAGTGCTAGAGATTTCGGTAATCAGCCCCAGCATTTT
-	TRBJ2-7	-	TRBV20-1	CTAIVVGGLGEQYF	TGCACTGCTATAGTAGTGGGGGGCCTGGGTGAGCAGTACTTC
-	TRBJ2-5	-	TRBV6-5	CASKVGVEETQYF	TGTGCCAGCAAAGTAGGAGTAGAAGAGACCCAGTACTTC
TRBD2	TRBJ2-7	-	TRBV11-2	CTSNYGTSWSNEQYF	TGTACCAGCAACTACGGGACTAGCTGGAGCAACGAGCAGTACTTC
-	TRBJ2-7	-	TRBV7-8	CTSSLSGLPYEQYF	TGTACCAGCAGCTTATCAGGACTCCCCTACGAGCAATACTTC
TRBD2	TRBJ2-1	-	TRBV5-4	CASSETSGGSDEQFF	TGTGCCAGCAGCGAGACTAGCGGGGGCAGCGATGAGCAGTTCTTC
-	TRBJ2-3	-	TRBV11-2	CASNASGTATDTQYF	TGTGCCAGCAACGCTTCCGGGACGGCCACAGATACGCAGTATTTT
-	TRBJ2-1	-	TRBV6-5	CASNYWNREQFF	TGTGCCAGCAATTACTGGAACAGGGAGCAGTTCTTC
TRBD1	TRBJ2-7	-	TRBV29-1	CSHLSSSSPAQGAFYEQYF	TGCAGCCATTTATCCTCCTCCTCCCCGGCACAGGGGGCCTTCTACGAGCAATACTTC
TRBD1	TRBJ2-3	-	TRBV12-3/TRBV12-4	CASRTGGTGTQYF	TGTGCCAGCAGGACAGGGGGCACAGGTACGCAATACTTT
-	TRBJ2-7	-	TRBV11-2	CASSWEPGGYEQYF	TGTGCCAGCAGTTGGGAGCCCGGAGGATATGAGCAGTACTTC
-	TRBJ1-1	-	TRBV11-3	CASNLAGAMNTEAFF	TGTGCCAGCAACTTAGCTGGGGCCATGAACACTGAAGCTTTCTTT